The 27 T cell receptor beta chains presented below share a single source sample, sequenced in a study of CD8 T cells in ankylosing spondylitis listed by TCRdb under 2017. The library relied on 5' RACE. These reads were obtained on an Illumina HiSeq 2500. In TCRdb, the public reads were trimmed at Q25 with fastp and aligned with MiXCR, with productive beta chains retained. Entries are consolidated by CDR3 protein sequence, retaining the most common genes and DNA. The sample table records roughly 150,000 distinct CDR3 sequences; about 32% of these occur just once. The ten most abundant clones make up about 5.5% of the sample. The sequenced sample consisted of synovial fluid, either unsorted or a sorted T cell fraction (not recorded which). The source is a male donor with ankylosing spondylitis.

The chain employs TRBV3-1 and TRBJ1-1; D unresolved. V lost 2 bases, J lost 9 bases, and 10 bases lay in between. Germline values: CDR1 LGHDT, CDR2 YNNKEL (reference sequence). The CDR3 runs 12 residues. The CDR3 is CASSQRERQAFF. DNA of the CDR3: TGTGCCAGCAGCCAACGGGAACGACAAGCTTTCTTT.

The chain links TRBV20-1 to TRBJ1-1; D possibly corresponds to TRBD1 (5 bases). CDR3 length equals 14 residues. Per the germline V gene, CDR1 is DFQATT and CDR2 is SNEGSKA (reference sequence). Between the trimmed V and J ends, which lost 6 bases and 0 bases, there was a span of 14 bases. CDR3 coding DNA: TGCAGTGCAACCGAAGCGACAGTGAACACTGAAGCTTTCTTT. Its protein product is CSATEATVNTEAFF.

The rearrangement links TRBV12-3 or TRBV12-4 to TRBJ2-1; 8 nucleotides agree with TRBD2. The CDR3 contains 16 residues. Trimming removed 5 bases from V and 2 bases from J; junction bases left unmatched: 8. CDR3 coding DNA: TGTGCCAGCAGTCCATCGGGGGGGGTCCCCTACAATGAGCAGTTCTTC. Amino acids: CASSPSGGVPYNEQFF.

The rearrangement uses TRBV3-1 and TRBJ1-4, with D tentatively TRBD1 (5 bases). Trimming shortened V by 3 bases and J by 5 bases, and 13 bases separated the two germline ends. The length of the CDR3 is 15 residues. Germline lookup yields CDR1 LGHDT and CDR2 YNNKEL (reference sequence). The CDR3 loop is CASSHYPGGNEKLFF. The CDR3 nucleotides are TGTGCCAGCAGCCACTACCCCGGGGGGAATGAAAAACTGTTTTTT.

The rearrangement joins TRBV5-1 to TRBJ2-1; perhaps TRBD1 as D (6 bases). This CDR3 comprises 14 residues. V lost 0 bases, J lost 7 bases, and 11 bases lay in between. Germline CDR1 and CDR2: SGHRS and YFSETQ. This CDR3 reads CASSLGGPMNEQFF. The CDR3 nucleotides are TGCGCCAGCAGCTTGGGGGGGCCGATGAATGAGCAGTTCTTC.

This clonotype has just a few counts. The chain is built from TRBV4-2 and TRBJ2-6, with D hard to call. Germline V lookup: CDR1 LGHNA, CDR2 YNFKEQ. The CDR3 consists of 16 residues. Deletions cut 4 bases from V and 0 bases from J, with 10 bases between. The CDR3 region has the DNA TGTGCCAGCAGCCGTGGCGTCCTCTCTGGGGCCAACGTCCTGACTTTC. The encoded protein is CASSRGVLSGANVLTF.

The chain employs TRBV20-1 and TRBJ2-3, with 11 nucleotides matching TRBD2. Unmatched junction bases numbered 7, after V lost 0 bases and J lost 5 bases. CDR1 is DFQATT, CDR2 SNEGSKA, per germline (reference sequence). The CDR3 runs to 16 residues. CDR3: CSARDPSGGFVDTQYF. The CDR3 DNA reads TGCAGTGCTAGAGACCCTAGCGGGGGGTTTGTAGATACGCAGTATTTT.

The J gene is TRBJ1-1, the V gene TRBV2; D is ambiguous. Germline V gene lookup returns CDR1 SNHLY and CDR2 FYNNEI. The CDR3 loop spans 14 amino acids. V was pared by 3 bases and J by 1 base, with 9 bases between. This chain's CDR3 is CASSERMGNTEAFF. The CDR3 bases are TGTGCCAGCAGTGAGCGGATGGGGAACACTGAAGCTTTCTTT.

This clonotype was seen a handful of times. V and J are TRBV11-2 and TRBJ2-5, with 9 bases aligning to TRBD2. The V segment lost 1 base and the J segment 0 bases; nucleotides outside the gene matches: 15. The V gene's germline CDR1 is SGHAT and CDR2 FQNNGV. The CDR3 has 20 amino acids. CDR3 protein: CASSLGVAGATTQYQETQYF. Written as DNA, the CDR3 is TGTGCCAGCAGCTTAGGGGTAGCGGGAGCTACTACCCAGTACCAAGAGACCCAGTACTTC.

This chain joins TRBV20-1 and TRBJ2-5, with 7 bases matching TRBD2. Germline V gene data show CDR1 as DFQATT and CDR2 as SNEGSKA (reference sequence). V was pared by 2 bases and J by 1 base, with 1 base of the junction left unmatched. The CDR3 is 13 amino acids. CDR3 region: CSARLAVQETQYF. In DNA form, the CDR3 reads TGCAGTGCTAGACTAGCGGTCCAAGAGACCCAGTACTTC.

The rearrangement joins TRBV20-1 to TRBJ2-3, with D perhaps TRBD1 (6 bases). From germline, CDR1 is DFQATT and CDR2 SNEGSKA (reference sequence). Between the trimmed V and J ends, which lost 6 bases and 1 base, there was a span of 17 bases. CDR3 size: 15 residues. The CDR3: CSAKQQGLGTDTQYF. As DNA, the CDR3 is TGCAGTGCGAAACAACAGGGTTTGGGCACAGATACGCAGTATTTT.

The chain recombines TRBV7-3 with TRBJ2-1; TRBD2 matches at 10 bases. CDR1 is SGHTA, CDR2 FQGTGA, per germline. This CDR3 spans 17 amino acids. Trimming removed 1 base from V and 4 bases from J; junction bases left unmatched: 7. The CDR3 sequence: CASSLMGGLARYNEQFF. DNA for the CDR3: TGTGCCAGCAGCTTAATGGGGGGACTAGCGCGATACAATGAGCAGTTCTTC.

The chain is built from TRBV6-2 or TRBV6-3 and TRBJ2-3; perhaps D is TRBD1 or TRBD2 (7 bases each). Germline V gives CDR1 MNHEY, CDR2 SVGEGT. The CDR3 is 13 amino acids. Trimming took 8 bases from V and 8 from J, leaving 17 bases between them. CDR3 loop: CASGGGGSSTQYF. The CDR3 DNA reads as TGTGCCAGCGGAGGGGGCGGGAGTTCTACGCAGTATTTT.

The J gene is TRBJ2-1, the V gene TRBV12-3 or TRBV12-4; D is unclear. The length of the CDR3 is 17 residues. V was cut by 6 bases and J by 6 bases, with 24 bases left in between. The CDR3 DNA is TGTGCCAGCAGCCGAATTAATGTAGTAGGTCCGGCCAATGAGCAGTTCTTC. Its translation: CASSRINVVGPANEQFF.

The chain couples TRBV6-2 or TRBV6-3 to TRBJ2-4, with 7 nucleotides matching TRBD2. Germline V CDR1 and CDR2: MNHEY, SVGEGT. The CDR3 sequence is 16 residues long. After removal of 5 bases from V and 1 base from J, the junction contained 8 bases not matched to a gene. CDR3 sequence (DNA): TGTGCCAGCAGTCCAAGCGGGGCCAGGGCCAAAAACATTCAGTACTTC. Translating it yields CASSPSGARAKNIQYF.

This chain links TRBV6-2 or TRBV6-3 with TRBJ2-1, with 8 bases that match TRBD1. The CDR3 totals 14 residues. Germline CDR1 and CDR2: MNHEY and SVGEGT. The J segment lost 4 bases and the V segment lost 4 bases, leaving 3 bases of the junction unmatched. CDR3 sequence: CASSSGQEYNEQFF. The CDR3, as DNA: TGTGCCAGCAGTTCGGGACAGGAGTACAATGAGCAGTTCTTC.

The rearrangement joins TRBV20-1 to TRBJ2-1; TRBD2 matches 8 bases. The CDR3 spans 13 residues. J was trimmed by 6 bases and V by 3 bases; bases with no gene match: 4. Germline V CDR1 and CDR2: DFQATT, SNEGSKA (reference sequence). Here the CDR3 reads CSARPGGGNEQFF. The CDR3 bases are TGCAGTGCTAGGCCCGGGGGGGGCAATGAGCAGTTCTTC.

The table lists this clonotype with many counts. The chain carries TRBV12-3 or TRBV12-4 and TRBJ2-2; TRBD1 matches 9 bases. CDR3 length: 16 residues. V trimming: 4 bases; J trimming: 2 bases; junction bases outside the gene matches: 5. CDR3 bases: TGTGCCAGCAGTTACCCGGGACAGGGCAACACCGGGGAGCTGTTTTTT. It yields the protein CASSYPGQGNTGELFF.

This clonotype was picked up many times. The DNA of the CDR3 is TGCGCCAGCAGCAATACAGGGGTTGGCTCTGGAAACACCATATATTTT. Amino acids: CASSNTGVGSGNTIYF. The V gene is TRBV5-1, the J gene TRBJ1-3, with 7 bases identical to TRBD1. The germline V gene encodes CDR1 SGHRS and CDR2 YFSETQ. The junction had 7 bases not matched to a gene; V was cut back by 4 bases and J by 0 bases. CDR3 length: 16 amino acids.

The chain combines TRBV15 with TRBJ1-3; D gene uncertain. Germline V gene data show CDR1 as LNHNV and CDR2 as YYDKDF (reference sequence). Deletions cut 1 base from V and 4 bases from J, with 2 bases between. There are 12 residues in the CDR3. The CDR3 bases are TGTGCCACCAGCAGAGCCGGAAACACCATATATTTT. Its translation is CATSRAGNTIYF.

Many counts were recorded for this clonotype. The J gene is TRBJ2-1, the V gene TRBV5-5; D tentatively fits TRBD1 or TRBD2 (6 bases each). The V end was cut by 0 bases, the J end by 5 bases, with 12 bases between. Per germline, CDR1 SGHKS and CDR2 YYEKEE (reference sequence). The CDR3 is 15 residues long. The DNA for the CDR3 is TGTGCCAGCAGCTTGGTAGTGGGGGGCGACAATGAGCAGTTCTTC. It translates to CASSLVVGGDNEQFF.

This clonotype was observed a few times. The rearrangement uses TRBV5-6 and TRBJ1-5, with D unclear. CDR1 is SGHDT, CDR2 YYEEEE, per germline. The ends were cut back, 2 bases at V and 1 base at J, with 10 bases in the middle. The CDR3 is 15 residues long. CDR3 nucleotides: TGTGCCAGCAGCTTAGGGCAGCGCAGCAATCAGCCCCAGCATTTT. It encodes CASSLGQRSNQPQHF.

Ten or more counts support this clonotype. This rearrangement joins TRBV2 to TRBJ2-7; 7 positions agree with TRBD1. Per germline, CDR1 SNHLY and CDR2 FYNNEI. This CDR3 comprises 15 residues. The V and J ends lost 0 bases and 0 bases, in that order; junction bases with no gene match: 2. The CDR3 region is CASSEAWDSSYEQYF. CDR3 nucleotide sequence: TGTGCCAGCAGTGAAGCGTGGGACAGCTCCTACGAGCAGTACTTC.

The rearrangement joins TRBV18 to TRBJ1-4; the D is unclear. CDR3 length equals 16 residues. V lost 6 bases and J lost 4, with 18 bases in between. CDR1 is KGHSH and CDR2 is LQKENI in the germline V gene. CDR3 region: CASSPSGRNLNEKLFF. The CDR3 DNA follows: TGTGCCAGCTCCCCTTCAGGACGGAACCTTAATGAAAAACTGTTTTTT.

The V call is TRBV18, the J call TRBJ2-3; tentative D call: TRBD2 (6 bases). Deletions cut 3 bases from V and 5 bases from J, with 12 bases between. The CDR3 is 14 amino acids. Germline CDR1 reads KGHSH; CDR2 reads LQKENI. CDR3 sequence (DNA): TGTGCCAGCTCACCGGGGGGACGAGGAGATACGCAGTATTTT. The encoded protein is CASSPGGRGDTQYF. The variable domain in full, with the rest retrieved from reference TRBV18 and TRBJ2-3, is NAGVMQNPRHLVRRRGQEARLRCSPMKGHSHVYWYRQLPEEGLKFMVYLQKENIIDESGMPKERFSAEFPKEGPSILRIQQVVRGDSAAYFCASSPGGRGDTQYFGPGTRLTVL.

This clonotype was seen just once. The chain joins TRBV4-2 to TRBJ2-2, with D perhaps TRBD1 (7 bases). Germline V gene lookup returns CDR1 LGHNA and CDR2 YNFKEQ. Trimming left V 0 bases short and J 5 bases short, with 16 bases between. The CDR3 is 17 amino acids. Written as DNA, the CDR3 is TGTGCCAGCAGCCAAGATCTGCCAGGGGGAGGAACCGGGGAGCTGTTTTTT. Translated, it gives CASSQDLPGGGTGELFF.

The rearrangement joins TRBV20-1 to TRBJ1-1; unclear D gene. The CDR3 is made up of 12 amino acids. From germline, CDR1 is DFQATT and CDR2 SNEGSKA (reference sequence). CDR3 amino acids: CSGVQMNTEAFF. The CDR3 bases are TGCAGCGGGGTACAGATGAACACTGAAGCTTTCTTT.